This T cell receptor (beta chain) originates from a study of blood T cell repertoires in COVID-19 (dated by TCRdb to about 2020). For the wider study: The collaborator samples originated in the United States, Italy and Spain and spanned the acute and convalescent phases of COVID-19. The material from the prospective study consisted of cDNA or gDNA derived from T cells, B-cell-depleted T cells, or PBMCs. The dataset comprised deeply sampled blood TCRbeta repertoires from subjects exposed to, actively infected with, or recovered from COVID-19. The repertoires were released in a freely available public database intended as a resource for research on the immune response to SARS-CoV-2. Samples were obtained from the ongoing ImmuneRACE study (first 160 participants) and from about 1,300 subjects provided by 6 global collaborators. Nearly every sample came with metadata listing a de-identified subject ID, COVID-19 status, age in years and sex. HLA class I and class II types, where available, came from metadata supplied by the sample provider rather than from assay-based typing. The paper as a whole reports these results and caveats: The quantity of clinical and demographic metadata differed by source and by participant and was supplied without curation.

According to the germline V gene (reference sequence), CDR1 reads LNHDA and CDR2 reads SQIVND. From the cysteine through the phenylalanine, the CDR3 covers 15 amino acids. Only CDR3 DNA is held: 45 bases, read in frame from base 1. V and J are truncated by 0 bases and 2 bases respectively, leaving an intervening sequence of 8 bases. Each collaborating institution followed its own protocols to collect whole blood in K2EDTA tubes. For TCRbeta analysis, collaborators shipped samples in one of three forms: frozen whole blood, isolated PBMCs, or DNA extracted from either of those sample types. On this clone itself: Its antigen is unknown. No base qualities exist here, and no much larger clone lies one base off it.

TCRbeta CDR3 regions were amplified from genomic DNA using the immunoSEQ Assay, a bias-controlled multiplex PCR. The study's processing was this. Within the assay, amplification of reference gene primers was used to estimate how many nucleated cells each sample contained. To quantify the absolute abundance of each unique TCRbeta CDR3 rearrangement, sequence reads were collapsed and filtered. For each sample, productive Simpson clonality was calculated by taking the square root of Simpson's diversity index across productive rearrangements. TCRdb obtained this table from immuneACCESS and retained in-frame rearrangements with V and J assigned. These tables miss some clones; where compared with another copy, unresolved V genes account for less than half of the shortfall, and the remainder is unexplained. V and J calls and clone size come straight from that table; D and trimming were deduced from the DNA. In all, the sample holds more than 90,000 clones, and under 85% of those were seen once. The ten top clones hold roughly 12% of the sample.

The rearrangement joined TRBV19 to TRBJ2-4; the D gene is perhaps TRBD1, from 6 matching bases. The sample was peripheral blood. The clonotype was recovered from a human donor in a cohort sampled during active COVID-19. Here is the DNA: TGTGCCAGTAGTATAGACACAGGGACCAAAAACATTCAGTACTTC. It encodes CASSIDTGTKNIQYF.